The rows below give T cell receptor beta chains drawn from one sample of a study of identical twins. TCRdb re-called the 5' RACE reads through MiXCR, storing one row per CDR3 protein. This table has roughly 1.6 million distinct CDR3 sequences, more than 30% appearing once. The material sequenced was cord blood. The receptors stem from a newborn girl in good health. The CDR3 runs from the conserved cysteine through the conserved F or W. A D gene is named only where the DNA matches it firmly. A clone size is listed for some rows: how often the clone was seen (once, few, many), or a class if it is expanded.

DNA,CDR3,V,J,D,size
TGTGCCAGCAGCTTCCCGGGACTAGCGAGAAACATTCAGTACTTC,CASSFPGLARNIQYF,TRBV7-9,TRBJ2-4,TRBD2,.
TGCAGCGTTGAATTCCCAGGGATAAGGACTAGGCGAACCTACAGTGAGCAGTTCTTC,CSVEFPGIRTRRTYSEQFF,TRBV29-1,TRBJ2-1,TRBD2,.
TGCAGTGTCCAGGACAGATATGGCTACACCTTC,CSVQDRYGYTF,TRBV20-1,TRBJ1-2,.,.
TGTGCCAGCAGCATACAGGGTCCCTATATCCCATATGGCTACACCTTC,CASSIQGPYIPYGYTF,TRBV13,TRBJ1-2,.,few
TGTGCCAGCAGCTCCCACAGGGGAGTTAATGAAAAACTGTTTTTT,CASSSHRGVNEKLFF,TRBV7-9,TRBJ1-4,TRBD1,.
TGTGCCAGCAGTTTTCTGAGCACAGATACGGAATATTTT,CASSFLSTDTEYF,TRBV12-3/TRBV12-4,TRBJ2-3,.,.
TGTGCCAGCAGCTTTGGCAACCCGGAGGGCTACACCTTC,CASSFGNPEGYTF,TRBV7-9,TRBJ1-2,.,few
TGTGCCAGCAGTTTATCCTGGGAGGTGGCTTCACCCCTCCACTTT,CASSLSWEVASPLHF,TRBV27,TRBJ1-6,.,few
TGTGCCAGCAGCATACCTAGCGGGGGTTTCGACATTCAGTACTTC,CASSIPSGGFDIQYF,TRBV3-1,TRBJ2-4,TRBD2,many
TGCAGTGCTAGACAGGGCGAATTAAGCAATCAGCCCCAGCATTTT,CSARQGELSNQPQHF,TRBV20-1,TRBJ1-5,.,many
TGCAGTGCTAGAGAGGGAGCCCAAGAGACCCAGTACTTC,CSAREGAQETQYF,TRBV20-1,TRBJ2-5,.,many
TGCAGTGCTCCTGGCGGACAAGGGTATGGCTACACCTTC,CSAPGGQGYGYTF,TRBV20-1,TRBJ1-2,.,.
TGCGCCAGCAGTAACGCGGACTCCCCCGGGGAGCTGTTTTTT,CASSNADSPGELFF,TRBV10-1,TRBJ2-2,.,.
TGCAGTGCTAGAGGAGGATTCAGCACTGAAGCTTTCTTT,CSARGGFSTEAFF,TRBV20-1,TRBJ1-1,.,.
TGTGCCAGCAGTCCTCACTTCTACGAGCAGTTCTTC,CASSPHFYEQFF,TRBV28,TRBJ2-1,.,once
TGTGCCAGCAGCTCCCTGACAGGGACTGAGCAGTTCTTC,CASSSLTGTEQFF,TRBV9,TRBJ2-1,TRBD1,.
TGTGCCAGCAGTGCGTCGACAGGGGGCTTGTACGAGCAGTACTTC,CASSASTGGLYEQYF,TRBV2,TRBJ2-7,TRBD1,many
TGCGCCAGCAGCCAAGAAAGAAAACTAGCGGGGGCCCTCGGTGAGCAGTACTTC,CASSQERKLAGALGEQYF,TRBV4-1,TRBJ2-5,TRBD2,.
TGCGCCAGCAGCTTGGCGGGCCTACACTCCTACAATGAGCAGTACTTC,CASSLAGLHSYNEQYF,TRBV5-1,TRBJ2-7,.,.
TGCAGTGCTAGAGGGAGACTAGCGGGAAGCTCCTACAATGAGCAGTTCTTC,CSARGRLAGSSYNEQFF,TRBV20-1,TRBJ2-1,TRBD2,few
TGTGCCAGCAGAGCAGCGGGGGGGCTTCGGGACATTCACTACTTC,CASRAAGGLRDIHYF,TRBV12-3/TRBV12-4,TRBJ2-4,TRBD2,once
TGCAGTGCTACGACATGGGGGGGAACCTACGAGCAGTACTTC,CSATTWGGTYEQYF,TRBV20-1,TRBJ2-7,TRBD2,few
TGTGCCAGCAGCCCCTCAGGGGTGGGGGAGCAGTACTTC,CASSPSGVGEQYF,TRBV27,TRBJ2-5,.,.
TGCAGTGCTAGAGGTCTCAGGGGTTGGGGGGATACGCAGTATTTT,CSARGLRGWGDTQYF,TRBV20-1,TRBJ2-3,.,few
TGTGCCAGCAGCTTAGTAGGTGGGACTAGCGGGGTAGCCAAAAACATTCAGTACTTC,CASSLVGGTSGVAKNIQYF,TRBV7-2,TRBJ2-4,TRBD2,.
TGTGCCAGCAGCGTAGGGGGACTTCTTCAAGAGACCCAGTACTTC,CASSVGGLLQETQYF,TRBV9,TRBJ2-5,.,.
TGTGCCAGCAGCCAAGGGGGGGTCAACATTCAGTACTTC,CASSQGGVNIQYF,TRBV4-2,TRBJ2-4,.,few
TGTGCCAGCAGCTCGTTACTAGGCGATGAGCAGTTCTTC,CASSSLLGDEQFF,TRBV5-6,TRBJ2-1,.,.
TGTGCCATCAGTGGCGGGTTCGGGGGCCTCTCCTACGAGCAGTACTTC,CAISGGFGGLSYEQYF,TRBV10-3,TRBJ2-7,.,.
TGTGCCAGCAGTTTTAATTGGCGGGCCACCGGGGAGCTGTTTTTT,CASSFNWRATGELFF,TRBV28,TRBJ2-2,.,.
TGTGCCAGCAGCAAGCGGGAAAGACGTGCTGATGAGCAGTTCTTC,CASSKRERRADEQFF,TRBV6-2/TRBV6-3,TRBJ2-1,TRBD2,once
TGTGCCAGCAGTGCCTGGACTAGCGGGGCAGATACGCAGTATTTT,CASSAWTSGADTQYF,TRBV6-6,TRBJ2-3,TRBD2,.
TGTGCCAGCAGTGGTTCGGCGAACACTGAAGCTTTCTTT,CASSGSANTEAFF,TRBV2,TRBJ1-1,.,.
TGCAGCGTTGAATACGGGGGGACCGCAGATACGCAGTATTTT,CSVEYGGTADTQYF,TRBV29-1,TRBJ2-3,TRBD2,.
TGTGCCAGCAGTTTATCGTTGATCTCTCTACGACACGGGGAGCTGTTTTTT,CASSLSLISLRHGELFF,TRBV27,TRBJ2-2,.,.
TGTGCCAGCAGCTACAGCCTTCAAGAGACCCAGTACTTC,CASSYSLQETQYF,TRBV6-5,TRBJ2-5,.,many
TGCGCCAGCAGGAGGGGGCTGGTCAGCGAGCAGTACTTC,CASRRGLVSEQYF,TRBV10-2,TRBJ2-7,TRBD1,few
TGCAGTGCTAGGACAGGGGTTGGTGGCTACACCTTC,CSARTGVGGYTF,TRBV20-1,TRBJ1-2,TRBD1,.
TGCAGTGCTACCCGACCGTTCCAAGAGACCCAGTACTTC,CSATRPFQETQYF,TRBV20-1,TRBJ2-5,.,many
TGCAGTGCTAGAAGGACAACCTACGAGCAGTACTTC,CSARRTTYEQYF,TRBV20-1,TRBJ2-7,.,few
TGCAGCGTTGCCGAGGGGCCGAATGAAAAACTGTTTTTT,CSVAEGPNEKLFF,TRBV29-1,TRBJ1-4,.,.
TGCAGCCCCGACAGGGATGTTGGCTACACCTTC,CSPDRDVGYTF,TRBV29-1,TRBJ1-2,TRBD1,.
TGTGCCAGTAGTATCATAGGACTAGCGGAGACCCAGTACTTC,CASSIIGLAETQYF,TRBV19,TRBJ2-5,TRBD2,few
TGTGCCATCAGTGTGGAGGCCCACGGCTATGGCTACACCTTC,CAISVEAHGYGYTF,TRBV10-3,TRBJ1-2,.,few
TGCAGTGCTAGAGATTTAAACAGGCAAAGCTATGGCTACACCTTC,CSARDLNRQSYGYTF,TRBV20-1,TRBJ1-2,.,.
TGTGCCAGCAGTTTACGACAGGGGCCCGTAGGGACGCAGTATTTT,CASSLRQGPVGTQYF,TRBV12-3/TRBV12-4,TRBJ2-3,TRBD1,once
TGTGCCACCAAGTTGAGCCAGCAGCCAAGGAGGGCCTCCTACAATGAGCAGTTCTTC,CATKLSQQPRRASYNEQFF,TRBV4-2,TRBJ2-1,.,.
TGTGCCAGCAGTTCTGGTCCCGCGAGCACTGAAGCTTTCTTT,CASSSGPASTEAFF,TRBV6-5,TRBJ1-1,.,.
TGTGCCAGCAGTGAAGTTCGGACTAGCGGTTCCTACGAGCAGTACTTC,CASSEVRTSGSYEQYF,TRBV2,TRBJ2-7,TRBD2,.
TGTGCCAGCAGCCTGGGACTAGCGGGGGCCTCTATCAATGAGCAGTTCTTC,CASSLGLAGASINEQFF,TRBV12-3/TRBV12-4,TRBJ2-1,TRBD2,many
TGTGCCAGCAGTTTACTTACCTCCTCTGGGGCCAACGTCCTGACTTTC,CASSLLTSSGANVLTF,TRBV28,TRBJ2-6,.,.
TGTGCCTGGAGTGTACTGTCTACCGATACGCAGTATTTT,CAWSVLSTDTQYF,TRBV30,TRBJ2-3,.,once
TGTGCCAGCAGTGTGATGAGTATTGGCCTCCTGGACAGTTACAATGAGCAGTTCTTC,CASSVMSIGLLDSYNEQFF,TRBV6-1,TRBJ2-1,.,.
TGCAGTGCCCCCGGGTCGCAAGAGACCCAGTACTTC,CSAPGSQETQYF,TRBV20-1,TRBJ2-5,.,.
TGTGCCAGCAGCGTACCGGGACTAGAAGACAATGAGCAGTTCTTC,CASSVPGLEDNEQFF,TRBV7-9,TRBJ2-1,TRBD2,.
TGTGCCAGCAGCCTAGCGGGAGGGAACTACAATGAGCAGTTCTTC,CASSLAGGNYNEQFF,TRBV14,TRBJ2-1,TRBD2,many
TGTGCCAGCAGCCAAGACCACGTCTCAGGAGAGACCCAGTACTTC,CASSQDHVSGETQYF,TRBV3-1,TRBJ2-5,.,.